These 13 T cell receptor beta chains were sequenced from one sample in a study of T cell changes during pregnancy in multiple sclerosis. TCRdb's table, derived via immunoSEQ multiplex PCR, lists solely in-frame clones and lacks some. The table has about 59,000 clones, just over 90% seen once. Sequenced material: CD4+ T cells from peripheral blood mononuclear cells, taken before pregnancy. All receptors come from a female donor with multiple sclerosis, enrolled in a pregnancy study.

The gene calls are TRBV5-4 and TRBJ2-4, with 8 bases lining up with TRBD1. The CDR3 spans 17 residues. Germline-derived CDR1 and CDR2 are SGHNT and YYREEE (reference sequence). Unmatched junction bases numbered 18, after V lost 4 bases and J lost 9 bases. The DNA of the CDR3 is TGTGCCAGCAGCCCTTCTAGGACAGGGAAGGTCCAAGGCATTCAGTACTTC. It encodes CASSPSRTGKVQGIQYF. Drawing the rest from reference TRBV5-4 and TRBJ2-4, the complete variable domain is ETGVTQSPTHLIKTRGQQVTLRCSSQSGHNTVSWYQQALGQGPQFIFQYYREEENGRGNFPPRFSGLQFPNYSSELNVNALELDDSALYLCASSPSRTGKVQGIQYFGAGTRLSVL.

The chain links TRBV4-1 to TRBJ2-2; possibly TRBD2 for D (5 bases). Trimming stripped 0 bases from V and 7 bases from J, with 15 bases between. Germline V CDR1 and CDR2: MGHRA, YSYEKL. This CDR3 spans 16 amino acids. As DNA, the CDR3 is TGCGCCAGCAGCCAAGATAAAACGGGAAGGGTCGGGGAGCTGTTTTTT. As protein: CASSQDKTGRVGELFF.

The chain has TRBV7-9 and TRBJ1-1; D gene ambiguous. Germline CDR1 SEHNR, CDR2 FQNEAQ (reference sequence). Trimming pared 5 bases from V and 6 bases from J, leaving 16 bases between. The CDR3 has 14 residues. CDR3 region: CASSPTSVRAEAFF. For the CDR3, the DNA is TGTGCCAGCAGCCCGACTTCTGTACGGGCTGAAGCTTTCTTT.

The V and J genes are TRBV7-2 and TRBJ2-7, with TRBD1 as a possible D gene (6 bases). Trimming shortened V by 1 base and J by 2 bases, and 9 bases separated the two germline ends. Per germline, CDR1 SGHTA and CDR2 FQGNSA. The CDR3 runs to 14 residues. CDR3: CASSLVRGPYEQYF. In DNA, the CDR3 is TGTGCCAGCAGCTTAGTCAGGGGCCCCTACGAGCAGTACTTC.

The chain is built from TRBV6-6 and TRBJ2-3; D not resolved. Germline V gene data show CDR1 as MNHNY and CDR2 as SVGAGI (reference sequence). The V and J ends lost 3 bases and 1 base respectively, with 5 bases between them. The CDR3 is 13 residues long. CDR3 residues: CASSYGRTDTQYF. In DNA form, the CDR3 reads TGTGCCAGCAGTTATGGCCGCACAGATACGCAGTATTTT.

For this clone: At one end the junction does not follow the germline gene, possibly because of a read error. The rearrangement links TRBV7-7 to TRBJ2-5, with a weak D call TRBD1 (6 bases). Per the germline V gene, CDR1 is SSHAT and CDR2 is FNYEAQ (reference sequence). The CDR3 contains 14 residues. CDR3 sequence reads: CASSQTGLGETQYF. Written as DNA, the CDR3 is TGTGCTAGCAGCCAAACAGGGCTGGGAGAGACCCAGTACTTC.

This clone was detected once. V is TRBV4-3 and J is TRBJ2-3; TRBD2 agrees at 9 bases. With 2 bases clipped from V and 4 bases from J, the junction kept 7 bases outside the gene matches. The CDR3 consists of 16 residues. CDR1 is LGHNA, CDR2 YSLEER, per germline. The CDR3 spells CASSQLAGSGSDTQYF. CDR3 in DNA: TGCGCCAGCAGCCAACTAGCGGGATCGGGGTCAGATACGCAGTATTTT.

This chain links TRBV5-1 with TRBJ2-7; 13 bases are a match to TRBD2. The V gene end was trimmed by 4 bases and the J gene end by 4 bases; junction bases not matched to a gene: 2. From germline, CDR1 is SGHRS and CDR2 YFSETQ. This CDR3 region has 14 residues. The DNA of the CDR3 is TGCGCCAGCAGCACTAGCGGGAGGGAATACGAGCAGTACTTC. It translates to CASSTSGREYEQYF.

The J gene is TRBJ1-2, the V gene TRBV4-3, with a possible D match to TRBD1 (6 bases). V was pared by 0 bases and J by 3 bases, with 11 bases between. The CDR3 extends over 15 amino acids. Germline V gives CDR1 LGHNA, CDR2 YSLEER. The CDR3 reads CASSQDAAGDYGYTF. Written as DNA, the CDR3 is TGCGCCAGCAGCCAAGATGCGGCAGGGGACTATGGCTACACCTTC.

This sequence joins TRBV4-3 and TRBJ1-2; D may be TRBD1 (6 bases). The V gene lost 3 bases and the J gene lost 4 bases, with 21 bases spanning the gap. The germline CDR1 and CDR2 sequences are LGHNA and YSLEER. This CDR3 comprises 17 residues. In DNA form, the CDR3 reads TGCGCCAGCAGCCAGGGATTCCCTCGGACAGAGGGCTATGGCTACACCTTC. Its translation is CASSQGFPRTEGYGYTF.

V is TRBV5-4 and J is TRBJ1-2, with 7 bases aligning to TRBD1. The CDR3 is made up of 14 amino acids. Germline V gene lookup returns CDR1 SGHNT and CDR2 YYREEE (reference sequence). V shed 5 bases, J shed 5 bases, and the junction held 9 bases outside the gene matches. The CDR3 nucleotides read TGTGCCAGCAGGCCCGGGACAGAGACATATGGCTACACCTTC. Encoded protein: CASRPGTETYGYTF.

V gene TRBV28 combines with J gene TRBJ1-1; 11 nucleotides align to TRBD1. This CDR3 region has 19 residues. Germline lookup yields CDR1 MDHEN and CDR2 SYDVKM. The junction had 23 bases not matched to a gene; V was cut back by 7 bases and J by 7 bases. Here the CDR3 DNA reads TGTGCCAGCAACACCAAGAGGGCCCCGGGACAGGGGGTGCGAAATGAAGCTTTCTTT. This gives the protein CASNTKRAPGQGVRNEAFF. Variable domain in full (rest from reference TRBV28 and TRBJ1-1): DVKVTQSSRYLVKRTGEKVFLECVQDMDHENMFWYRQDPGLGLRLIYFSYDVKMKEKGDIPEGYSVSREKKERFSLILESASTNQTSMYLCASNTKRAPGQGVRNEAFFGQGTRLTVV.

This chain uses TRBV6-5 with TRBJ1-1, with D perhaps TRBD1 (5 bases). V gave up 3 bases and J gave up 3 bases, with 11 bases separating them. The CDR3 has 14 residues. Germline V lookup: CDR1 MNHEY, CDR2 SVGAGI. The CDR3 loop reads CASSYLGGDTEAFF. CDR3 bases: TGTGCCAGCAGTTATCTTGGGGGGGACACTGAAGCTTTCTTT.